What follows describes a single TCR beta chain. As yet, its antigen is unknown. These data are taken from a study of T cell responses to AZD1222 COVID-19 vaccine. Study findings and constraints: Clonal diversity may have been underestimated, and the donors were mostly white British, with more females than males. A rise in Spike-specific TCR breadth and depth followed two AZD1222 doses.

Produced via immunoSEQ multiplex PCR; TCRdb's table is partial and in-frame only. Among over 70,000 clones, over 65% were seen once, and the ten largest hold 25% to 30%. The CDR3 length is 13 residues. Trimming shortened V by 1 base and J by 6 bases, and 10 bases separated the two germline ends. Germline CDR1 LGHDT, CDR2 YNNKEL (reference sequence). The chain has TRBV3-1 (or the pseudogene TRBV3-2) and TRBJ2-7; D ambiguous. Sequenced here: peripheral blood, sampled 28 days after the second dose of the MenACWY control vaccine. This TCR came from an adult who received the MenACWY meningococcal vaccine as a control. CDR3 sequence (DNA): TGTGCCAGCAGCCAAGCCAGGACCAGCGAGCAGTACTTC. Encoded protein: CASSQARTSEQYF.